Listed below are T cell receptor beta chains from one sample, sequenced in a study of blood T cell repertoires in COVID-19. TCRdb keeps only in-frame clones here, not all; method: immunoSEQ multiplex PCR. The sample comprises a few hundred thousand clones, about nine tenths of which are singletons, and roughly 1.9% rests with the top ten. The sample comprised peripheral blood. The origin of the receptors is a woman in her thirties with COVID-19, enrolled during active disease. CDR3s include the opening cysteine and the closing phenylalanine or tryptophan. The D gene is left open where the match is weak. Not every row has a clone size; where given, it reads once, few, many or a size class.

size | J | V | D | CDR3 | DNA
NA | TRBJ2-5 | TRBV6-2/TRBV6-3 | NA | CASSYPSLADQETQYF | TGTGCCAGCAGTTACCCTTCTCTAGCTGACCAAGAGACCCAGTACTTC
NA | TRBJ2-2 | TRBV4-3 | NA | CASSQRVNTGELFF | TGCGCCAGCAGCCAACGGGTGAACACCGGGGAGCTGTTTTTT
NA | TRBJ2-3 | TRBV4-2 | TRBD2 | CASSQDLGAGSTDTQYF | TGTGCCAGCAGCCAAGATCTCGGAGCGGGGTCCACAGATACGCAGTATTTT
NA | TRBJ2-5 | TRBV6-6 | NA | CASSFTTGTIQETQYF | TGTGCCAGCAGTTTCACGACAGGAACCATTCAAGAGACCCAGTACTTC
NA | TRBJ2-3 | TRBV5-1 | NA | CASSPAGVSTDTQYF | TGCGCCAGCAGCCCTGCCGGGGTTAGCACAGATACGCAGTATTTT
NA | TRBJ1-2 | TRBV7-2 | NA | CASSLAHGGGYGYTF | TGTGCCAGCAGCTTAGCGCATGGGGGGGGTTATGGCTACACCTTC
once | TRBJ2-3 | TRBV6-4 | NA | CASSVRTGTDTQYF | TGTGCCAGCAGTGTACGTACTGGCACAGATACGCAGTATTTT
few | TRBJ2-3 | TRBV19 | NA | CASSTSSGTQYF | TGTGCCAGCTCGACTAGTTCTGGTACGCAGTATTTT
once | TRBJ1-2 | TRBV18 | NA | CASSNSVTNYGYTF | TGTGCCAGCTCAAATTCAGTTACTAACTATGGCTACACCTTC
once | TRBJ1-3 | TRBV11-2 | TRBD1 | CASSRREGAAGNTIYF | TGTGCCAGCAGCCGCCGGGAGGGGGCTGCTGGAAACACCATATATTTT
once | TRBJ1-2 | TRBV9 | NA | CASSPEAGYTF | TGTGCCAGCAGCCCCGAAGCTGGCTACACCTTC
NA | TRBJ2-5 | TRBV3-1/TRBV3-2 | NA | CASSPGTRGTQYF | TGTGCCAGCAGCCCGGGGACTCGAGGGACCCAGTACTTC
NA | TRBJ2-1 | TRBV14 | NA | CASSPGPRGNEQFF | TGTGCCAGCAGCCCCGGACCTAGGGGGAATGAGCAGTTCTTC
NA | TRBJ1-1 | TRBV7-9 | NA | CASSFSTAEAFF | TGTGCCAGCAGCTTTTCGACAGCTGAAGCTTTCTTT
NA | TRBJ2-5 | TRBV4-3 | TRBD2 | CASSQGGGTQYF | TGCGCCAGCAGCCAAGGGGGGGGGACCCAGTACTTC
NA | TRBJ1-6 | TRBV2 | NA | CASSEGPSGSPLHF | TGTGCCAGCAGTGAAGGTCCATCGGGTTCACCCCTCCACTTT
once | TRBJ1-5 | TRBV19 | TRBD1 | CASTRTGAVEPQHF | TGTGCCAGTACCCGGACAGGGGCCGTGGAGCCCCAGCATTTT
NA | TRBJ1-5 | TRBV11-2 | TRBD1 | CASSRDRGGNQPQHF | TGTGCCAGCAGCCGAGACAGGGGTGGCAATCAGCCCCAGCATTTT
NA | TRBJ1-2 | TRBV7-9 | TRBD1 | CASSFSGGREFGGYTF | TGTGCCAGCAGCTTTTCAGGGGGGCGCGAGTTTGGTGGCTACACCTTC
NA | TRBJ1-2 | TRBV30 | NA | CAWSVSLGRYTF | TGTGCCTGGAGTGTATCGTTGGGGCGGTACACCTTC
NA | TRBJ1-1 | TRBV6-6 | NA | CASRKARATEAFF | TGTGCCAGCAGGAAAGCCAGGGCCACTGAAGCTTTCTTT
many | TRBJ2-5 | TRBV6-4 | TRBD1 | CASSEYRGISETQYF | TGTGCCAGCAGTGAATACAGGGGAATATCAGAGACCCAGTACTTC
NA | TRBJ2-1 | TRBV14 | TRBD2 | CASSHLAGGPYNEQFF | TGTGCCAGCAGCCATCTAGCGGGGGGGCCATACAATGAGCAGTTCTTC
NA | TRBJ2-1 | TRBV5-4 | NA | CASSVDYPSYNEQFF | TGTGCCAGCAGCGTCGACTATCCTTCCTACAATGAGCAGTTCTTC
NA | TRBJ1-1 | TRBV7-2 | TRBD1 | CASSSQGYLSEAFF | TGTGCCAGCAGCTCACAGGGGTACCTTTCTGAAGCTTTCTTT
NA | TRBJ1-5 | TRBV6-2/TRBV6-3 | NA | CASRPQGSRNQPQHF | TGTGCCAGCAGGCCTCAGGGCTCTCGCAATCAGCCCCAGCATTTT
NA | TRBJ2-5 | TRBV20-1 | TRBD2 | CSASGRGGARETQYF | TGCAGTGCTAGTGGGCGCGGGGGGGCCCGGGAGACCCAGTACTTC
once | TRBJ1-2 | TRBV19 | NA | CASSAQVSNYGYTF | TGTGCCAGTAGTGCACAGGTATCTAACTATGGCTACACCTTC
NA | TRBJ1-4 | TRBV27 | NA | CASIWGGNEKLFF | TGTGCCAGCATATGGGGGGGAAATGAAAAACTGTTTTTT
NA | TRBJ1-2 | TRBV4-3 | NA | CASSQVGGYGYTF | TGCGCCAGCAGCCAAGTAGGCGGCTATGGCTACACCTTC
once | TRBJ1-2 | TRBV19 | NA | CASGLTENYGYTF | TGTGCCAGTGGCCTGACAGAGAACTATGGCTACACCTTC
NA | TRBJ1-5 | TRBV5-8 | NA | CASSLASQPQHF | TGTGCCAGCAGCTTGGCTTCTCAGCCCCAGCATTTT
NA | TRBJ1-4 | TRBV3-1/TRBV3-2 | NA | CASSLNRVATNEKLFF | TGTGCCAGCAGCCTAAACAGGGTCGCAACTAATGAAAAACTGTTTTTT
NA | TRBJ2-3 | TRBV4-2 | TRBD2 | CASSQKASGGPSTDTQYF | TGTGCCAGCAGCCAGAAAGCTAGCGGGGGACCTAGCACAGATACGCAGTATTTT
NA | TRBJ1-1 | TRBV6-2/TRBV6-3 | NA | CASSYSANTEAFF | TGTGCCAGCAGTTACTCGGCTAACACTGAAGCTTTCTTT
many | TRBJ1-2 | TRBV28 | NA | CASSFSSNYGYTF | TGTGCCAGCAGTTTTTCCTCTAACTATGGCTACACCTTC
NA | TRBJ1-2 | TRBV7-9 | NA | CASSLGAAPYTF | TGTGCCAGCAGCTTAGGGGCAGCCCCCTACACCTTC
NA | TRBJ1-1 | TRBV2 | TRBD1 | CASRYIGGLNTEAFF | TGTGCCAGCAGATATATAGGGGGCCTGAACACTGAAGCTTTCTTT
once | TRBJ1-1 | TRBV3-1/TRBV3-2 | NA | CASSQSVEAGRGEAFF | TGTGCCAGCAGCCAAAGCGTCGAGGCAGGCAGGGGAGAAGCTTTCTTT
NA | TRBJ1-1 | TRBV19 | NA | CASSTSGGGLNTEAFF | TGTGCCAGTAGTACTAGCGGGGGCGGACTGAACACTGAAGCTTTCTTT
NA | TRBJ1-1 | TRBV2 | TRBD1 | CASGQESANTEAFF | TGTGCCAGCGGACAGGAGAGTGCGAACACTGAAGCTTTCTTT
NA | TRBJ2-3 | TRBV7-3 | NA | CASSPQHSTDTQYF | TGTGCCAGCAGCCCCCAACATTCCACAGATACGCAGTATTTT
NA | TRBJ1-2 | TRBV5-1 | NA | CASSSGYGYTF | TGCGCCAGCAGCTCGGGCTATGGCTACACCTTC
NA | TRBJ2-6 | TRBV4-1 | NA | CASSQARSFSGANVLTF | TGCGCCAGCAGCCAAGCCCGGTCCTTCTCTGGGGCCAACGTCCTGACTTTC
NA | TRBJ1-5 | TRBV19 | NA | CASSPSGRSQPQHF | TGTGCCAGTAGCCCATCAGGGAGGTCTCAGCCCCAGCATTTT